The entry below gives a single T cell receptor (beta chain) sequence along with its context. Original analysis: Using reference gene primer amplification, nucleated cell counts were estimated. Libraries were prepared by immunoSEQ multiplex PCR; TCRdb keeps only in-frame clonotypes and omits some of them. V, J and clone size were drawn from that table, and D and trimming were deduced from the DNA. The sample lists roughly 250,000 clones, around nine tenths occurring once. V was pared by 3 bases and J by 5 bases, with 13 bases between. Germline V CDR1 and CDR2: MGHRA, YSYEKL. CDR3 size: 14 residues. These data originate in a study of blood T cell repertoires in COVID-19. Study context: From the United States, Italy and Spain came samples of acute and convalescent COVID-19. Sources were T cells, B-cell-depleted T cells, or PBMCs; the material itself was cDNA or gDNA.

The sample comprised peripheral blood. The rearrangement uses TRBV4-1 and TRBJ2-5, with D perhaps TRBD1 (6 bases). The TCR sequence derives from a man aged 30 to 39 with acute or convalescent COVID-19. In DNA, the CDR3 is TGCGCCAGCAGCCAGAGCACAGGGTGGGAGACCCAGTACTTC. Its translation: CASSQSTGWETQYF.